The present TCR beta chain was sequenced within a study of post-analysis software for immune sequencing data. In the study overall: Relapsing-remitting, secondary progressive and progressive-relapsing courses of multiple sclerosis were included. Notes on the study in general: TRBV5-6, TRBV5-1 and TRBV20-1 belonged to a set of roughly five TRBV segments that were more frequent in patients than controls. The authors found that F measure strongly co-clustered same-batch samples. Compared against controls, patients with multiple sclerosis displayed significantly lower normalized Chao1 diversity.

Germline V lookup: CDR1 LGHNA, CDR2 YNFKEQ. V shed 0 bases and J 4 bases; nucleotides not matched to a gene: 12. The CDR3 spans 18 residues. Unique molecular identifiers featured in each of the TCR beta cDNA libraries. cDNA molecules numbering around 450,000 came from approximately 1 to 10 million T cells. TCRdb redid the calling of the PCR reads with MiXCR, one entry per CDR3 protein. Here the sample spans hundreds of thousands of distinct CDR3 sequences, 25% to 30% being singletons. This clonotype was found a few times. What it binds is not known. This TCR came from a girl between 10 and 17 years old with multiple sclerosis. Sequencing input: blood. The V and J genes are TRBV4-2 and TRBJ2-3; 8 bases fit TRBD2. CDR3 region: CASSQDAGGSGAADTQYF. The DNA for the CDR3 is TGTGCCAGCAGCCAAGACGCAGGTGGTAGCGGGGCCGCAGATACGCAGTATTTT.